The T cell receptor beta chain described here comes from a study of beta chain features in type 1 diabetes. Study in general: The examined sorted cells totaled approximately 110 million across samples.

The CDR3 is 10 amino acids. Trimming shortened V by 7 bases and J by 1 base, and 4 bases separated the two germline ends. Germline CDR1 reads SQVTM; CDR2 reads ANQGSEA. Every bit of the isolated RNA underwent reverse transcription, so sequencing read expressed TCRB transcripts. Method: immunoSEQ multiplex PCR; TCRdb's copy keeps in-frame clones and lacks some. The sample includes about 150,000 clones, around 8% of them seen just once. This clone has ten or more counts. Its matching antigen is unknown. Whole-study results and caveats: In every one of the four CD4+ subsets, TCRB CDR3s were moderately but significantly shorter in Type 1 diabetes patients. In patients and controls equally, PCR might favor templates that are shorter.

Sequenced sample: central memory CD4+ T cells from blood. The receptor comes from a man between 18 and 35 years old in good health. The V and J genes are TRBV29-1 and TRBJ1-1; D is unresolved. The CDR3 DNA reads TGCAGCGCCTCGAACACTGAAGCTTTCTTT. Protein product: CSASNTEAFF.